The rows below give T cell receptor beta chains drawn from one sample of a study of blood T cell repertoires in COVID-19. The repertoire was sequenced with immunoSEQ multiplex PCR; TCRdb's copy has only in-frame clones and lacks some. The sample consists of roughly 60,000 clones, around 84% of them appearing once. The sequenced material came from peripheral blood. The receptors were sampled from an older man with acute or convalescent COVID-19. Both conserved end residues are part of each CDR3. A D gene is named only where the DNA matches it firmly. Clone size is given for some rows only: seen once, a few or many times, or a class if the clone is expanded.

cdr3_length	v_call	j_call	clone_size	d_call	cdr3_nt	cdr3_aa
13	TRBV30	TRBJ1-2	-	-	TGTGCCTGGAGTGTGGCAGGAAACTATGGCTACACCTTC	CAWSVAGNYGYTF
19	TRBV3-1/TRBV3-2	TRBJ1-6	-	-	TGTGCCAGCAGCCAGGATGGGGGGACCTGGAGCTCCTATAATTCACCCCTCCACTTT	CASSQDGGTWSSYNSPLHF
14	TRBV15	TRBJ1-4	-	-	TGTGCCACAGGGGTTAGGGCAACTAATGAAAAACTGTTTTTT	CATGVRATNEKLFF
14	TRBV5-4	TRBJ1-2	-	TRBD1	TGTGCCAGCAGGCCCGGGACAGCTAACTATGGCTACACCTTC	CASRPGTANYGYTF
15	TRBV6-4	TRBJ2-2	-	-	TGTGCCAGCAGTCAACAGGGCTCGAACACCGGGGAGCTGTTTTTT	CASSQQGSNTGELFF
14	TRBV5-4	TRBJ1-6	-	-	TGTGCCAGCACCCGGGGGAGAGAAAATTCACCCCTCCACTTT	CASTRGRENSPLHF
17	TRBV11-2	TRBJ2-2	-	-	TGTGCCAGCAACAGACCAGGGGTAGTTGTTGAATCCGGGGAGCTGTTTTTT	CASNRPGVVVESGELFF
14	TRBV7-3	TRBJ2-6	few	-	TGTGCCAGCAGTCCAACGGGGGACGCCAACGTCCTGACTTTC	CASSPTGDANVLTF
14	TRBV6-5	TRBJ2-3	-	-	TGTGCCAGCAAATTTTCTTTCGGGACAGATACGCAGTATTTT	CASKFSFGTDTQYF
17	TRBV9	TRBJ2-3	-	TRBD2	TGTGCCAGCAGCCCGTCCTCAGTAGGCGGGAGAGCAGATACGCAGTATTTT	CASSPSSVGGRADTQYF
15	TRBV9	TRBJ2-7	-	TRBD2	TGTGCCAGCAGCGTAGGTGGTAGCGGGAGTGGCGAGCAGTACTTC	CASSVGGSGSGEQYF
15	TRBV5-1	TRBJ1-1	few	-	TGCGCCAGCAGCTTGAATTCAGGCATGAACACTGAAGCTTTCTTT	CASSLNSGMNTEAFF
12	TRBV19	TRBJ2-7	-	-	TGTGCCAGTAGTAACAACAGATACGAGCAGTACTTC	CASSNNRYEQYF
13	TRBV12-3/TRBV12-4	TRBJ1-1	-	-	TGTGCCAGCAGACCCGGACAGTTCAATGAAGCTTTCTTT	CASRPGQFNEAFF
16	TRBV5-1	TRBJ2-1	-	-	TGCGCCAGCCACTTAAGGGAGGCGAGCTCCTACAATGAGCAGTTCTTC	CASHLREASSYNEQFF
12	TRBV29-1	TRBJ2-7	-	-	TGCAGCGTTTGGGGACACTCCTACGAGCAGTACTTC	CSVWGHSYEQYF
15	TRBV3-1/TRBV3-2	TRBJ2-2	-	-	TGTGCCAGCAGCCAGGGGGGGGCGCAAGGCGGGGAGCTGTTTTTT	CASSQGGAQGGELFF
14	TRBV6-5	TRBJ1-1	-	TRBD1	TGTGCCAGCAGACGCGGACAGGATTTCACTGAAGCTTTCTTT	CASRRGQDFTEAFF
15	TRBV19	TRBJ2-3	-	-	TGTGCCAGTAGTGACTCCCTTCTGGGGAGGAATACGCAGTATTTT	CASSDSLLGRNTQYF
11	TRBV12-3/TRBV12-4	TRBJ1-1	-	-	TGTGCCAGCAGGGGGGGAACTGAAGCTTTCTTT	CASRGGTEAFF
15	TRBV18	TRBJ2-7	-	-	TGTGCCAGCTCTTCTGTGGACGGAGGTTTTTACGAGCAGTACTTC	CASSSVDGGFYEQYF
15	TRBV9	TRBJ2-5	-	-	TGTGCCAGCAGCGTAGACCCCACTAGTAAAGAGACCCAGTACTTC	CASSVDPTSKETQYF
15	TRBV7-7	TRBJ2-5	-	TRBD2	TGTGCTAGCAGCACCGGGAGGTCTTCGCGAGAGACCCAGTACTTC	CASSTGRSSRETQYF
14	TRBV5-1	TRBJ1-1	-	-	TGCGCCAGCAGCCCAAGGACAGACAACACTGAAGCTTTCTTT	CASSPRTDNTEAFF
14	TRBV18	TRBJ1-3	-	TRBD1	TGTGCCAGCTCACCAGACAGGGTCGGAAACACCATATATTTT	CASSPDRVGNTIYF
15	TRBV28	TRBJ1-6	-	TRBD1	TGTGCCAGCAGTTTACCCGGGACAGGGTATTCACCCCTCCACTTT	CASSLPGTGYSPLHF
18	TRBV24-1	TRBJ2-5	-	TRBD2	TGTGCCACCAGTGAAGTATTCCGGGACTACCCCCATTTCGCGACCCAGTACTTC	CATSEVFRDYPHFATQYF
12	TRBV12-3/TRBV12-4	TRBJ2-5	-	TRBD1	TGTGCCAGCCAACAGGGGTGGGAGACCCAGTACTTC	CASQQGWETQYF
14	TRBV11-2	TRBJ1-2	once	-	TGTGCCAGCAGCTTAAAAGAGGGAAGCGTGGGCTACACCTTC	CASSLKEGSVGYTF
15	TRBV9	TRBJ1-2	-	-	TGTGCCAGCAGCGTAGGCCAGGGAACTAACTATGGCTACACCTTC	CASSVGQGTNYGYTF
10	TRBV29-1	TRBJ2-2	-	-	TGCAGCGTTGACAGCGGGGAGCTGTTTTTT	CSVDSGELFF
14	TRBV6-5	TRBJ2-7	-	TRBD1	TGTGCCAGCAGATTCTCGACAGGGACCTACGAGCAGTACTTC	CASRFSTGTYEQYF
15	TRBV9	TRBJ1-6	few	-	TGTGCCAGCAGCGTAGTGGGGACACCTAATTCACCCCTCCACTTT	CASSVVGTPNSPLHF
14	TRBV6-5	TRBJ1-5	-	-	TGTGCCAGCGGCTATCAGGGGAGCAATCAGCCCCAGCATTTT	CASGYQGSNQPQHF
13	TRBV6-1	TRBJ1-6	-	-	TGTGCCAGCAGTGAAGATCAGAATTCACCCCTCCACTTT	CASSEDQNSPLHF
17	TRBV7-9	TRBJ2-2	once	TRBD2	TGTGCCAGCAGCTTTTTAGCGGGGGCGGTGAACACCGGGGAGCTGTTTTTT	CASSFLAGAVNTGELFF
13	TRBV19	TRBJ2-7	-	TRBD1	TGTGCCAGTAGTATTTTTGACAGGGGCGAGCAGTACTTC	CASSIFDRGEQYF
13	TRBV29-1	TRBJ1-2	-	TRBD1	TGCAGCGTTGAAAGGACAGGCCTCTATGGCTACACCTTC	CSVERTGLYGYTF
15	TRBV10-3	TRBJ2-5	once	-	TGTGCCATCAGTGGGGCGGAGGCCGCCCGGGAGACCCAGTACTTC	CAISGAEAARETQYF
15	TRBV11-2	TRBJ2-7	-	TRBD1	TGTGCCAGCAGCTTAGGACAGGGTGGGGGCTACGAGCAGTACTTC	CASSLGQGGGYEQYF
14	TRBV6-5	TRBJ1-2	-	TRBD1	TGTGCCAGCACCGAATGGGGACAGGTCTATGGCTACACCTTC	CASTEWGQVYGYTF
13	TRBV5-1	TRBJ2-1	-	-	TGCGCCAGCAGCCTTAGCGGTTACAATGAGCAGTTCTTC	CASSLSGYNEQFF
16	TRBV5-6	TRBJ1-5	-	TRBD1	TGTGCCAGCAGCGGTGACAGGGGTGCCCATGGACAGCCCCAGCATTTT	CASSGDRGAHGQPQHF
15	TRBV25-1	TRBJ2-2	once	-	TGTGCCAGCAGTGATCGCGCAGGGAACACCGGGGAGCTGTTTTTT	CASSDRAGNTGELFF
13	TRBV7-9	TRBJ1-1	-	-	TGTGCCAGCAGCATCGATGAACAGGGTCGGGCTTTCTTT	CASSIDEQGRAFF
14	TRBV6-6	TRBJ1-5	-	-	TGTGCCAGCAGTACCCCAGGGGATGGTCAGCCCCAGCATTTT	CASSTPGDGQPQHF
16	TRBV5-4	TRBJ1-3	-	-	TGTGCCAGCAGCTACAGCGGAGTGTCTGCAGGAAACACCATATATTTT	CASSYSGVSAGNTIYF
16	TRBV11-3	TRBJ2-1	-	-	TGTGCCAGCAGCCCTCGTAGCGGAAGCTCCTACAATGAGCAGTTCTTC	CASSPRSGSSYNEQFF
13	TRBV19	TRBJ1-2	once	-	TGTGCCAGTAGTCCCGGACAGCTCTATGGCTACACCTTC	CASSPGQLYGYTF
15	TRBV27	TRBJ2-1	-	TRBD2	TGTGCCAGCAGTTTTTGGGCTAGCGGGAGGCTTGAGCAGTTCTTC	CASSFWASGRLEQFF
13	TRBV6-5	TRBJ2-7	-	TRBD1	TGTGCCAGCAGAACAGGGGTAGCCTACGAGCAGTACTTC	CASRTGVAYEQYF
13	TRBV29-1	TRBJ1-1	-	TRBD1	TGCAGCGCTCATGACAGGGTCAGAACTGAAGCTTTCTTT	CSAHDRVRTEAFF
16	TRBV19	TRBJ2-7	once	TRBD1	TGTGCCAGTAGTATCGGCGGGACAGGGTTGGCCTACGAGCAGTACTTC	CASSIGGTGLAYEQYF
12	TRBV28	TRBJ1-2	few	-	TGTGCCAGCAGTTTACTTGAGAGCGGCTACACCTTC	CASSLLESGYTF
15	TRBV10-3	TRBJ2-7	-	-	TGTGCCATCAGTGAGGGAACTAGCCCGATCTACGAGCAGTACTTC	CAISEGTSPIYEQYF
15	TRBV24-1	TRBJ2-5	-	-	TGTGCCACCAGTGATTTGAAGGGGTTCAGGGAGACCCAGTACTTC	CATSDLKGFRETQYF
16	TRBV10-2	TRBJ2-3	-	TRBD2	TGCGCCAGCAAGCCAATAGCGGGGGGGGGCACAGATACGCAGTATTTT	CASKPIAGGGTDTQYF